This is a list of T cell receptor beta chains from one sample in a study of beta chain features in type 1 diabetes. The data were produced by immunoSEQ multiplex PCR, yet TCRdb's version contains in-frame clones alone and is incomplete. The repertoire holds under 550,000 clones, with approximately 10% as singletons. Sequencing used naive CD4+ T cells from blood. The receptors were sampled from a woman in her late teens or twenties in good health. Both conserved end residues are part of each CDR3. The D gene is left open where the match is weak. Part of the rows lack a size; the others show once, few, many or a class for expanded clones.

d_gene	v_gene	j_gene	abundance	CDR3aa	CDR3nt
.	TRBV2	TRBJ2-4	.	CASSEMSLEDIQYF	TGTGCCAGCAGTGAAATGAGTCTCGAGGACATTCAGTACTTC
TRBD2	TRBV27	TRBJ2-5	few	CASSLQGGGRQETQYF	TGTGCCAGCAGTTTGCAGGGCGGGGGTCGGCAAGAGACCCAGTACTTC
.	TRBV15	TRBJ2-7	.	CATSSPLGAGRTYEQYF	TGTGCCACCAGCAGCCCTCTGGGTGCGGGAAGAACCTACGAGCAGTACTTC
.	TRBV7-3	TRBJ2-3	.	CASSLTVLGSTDTQYF	TGTGCCAGCAGCTTAACGGTTCTAGGTTCAACAGATACGCAGTATTTT
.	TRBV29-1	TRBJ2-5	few	CSVAEGKETQYF	TGCAGCGTGGCCGAGGGAAAAGAGACCCAGTACTTC
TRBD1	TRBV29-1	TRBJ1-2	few	CSVEGTGTNGYTF	TGCAGCGTTGAGGGGACAGGGACCAATGGCTACACCTTC
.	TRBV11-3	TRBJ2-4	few	CASSLGQSIQYF	TGTGCCAGCAGCTTAGGCCAAAGCATTCAGTACTTC
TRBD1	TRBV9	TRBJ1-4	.	CASSVSGQGHEKLFF	TGTGCCAGCAGCGTTTCGGGACAGGGTCATGAAAAACTGTTTTTT
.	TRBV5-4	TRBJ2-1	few	CASSRSKSSYNEQFF	TGTGCCAGCAGCCGCTCAAAGAGCTCCTACAATGAGCAGTTCTTC
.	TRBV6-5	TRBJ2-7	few	CASGRSGRAYEQYF	TGTGCCAGCGGACGGTCCGGACGCGCCTACGAGCAGTACTTC
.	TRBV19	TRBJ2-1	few	CASSRQEYNEQFF	TGTGCCAGTAGCCGCCAAGAGTACAATGAGCAGTTCTTC
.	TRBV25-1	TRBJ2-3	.	CASSPTTKLRTDTQYF	TGTGCCAGCAGCCCAACCACTAAGTTGCGCACAGATACGCAGTATTTT
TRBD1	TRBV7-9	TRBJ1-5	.	CASSLGGGVGQPQHF	TGTGCCAGCAGCTTAGGAGGGGGCGTGGGTCAGCCCCAGCATTTT
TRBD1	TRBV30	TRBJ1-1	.	CAWSGGQGTEAFF	TGTGCCTGGAGCGGAGGACAGGGCACTGAAGCTTTCTTT
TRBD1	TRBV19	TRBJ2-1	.	CASSTGQARGEQFF	TGTGCCAGTAGTACCGGACAGGCCAGGGGTGAGCAGTTCTTC
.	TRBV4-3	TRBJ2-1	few	CASSQDSGTKQFF	TGCGCCAGCAGCCAAGATAGTGGGACCAAGCAGTTCTTC
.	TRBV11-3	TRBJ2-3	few	CASSLGMVALGTDTQYF	TGTGCCAGCAGCCTGGGGATGGTGGCCTTGGGCACAGATACGCAGTATTTT
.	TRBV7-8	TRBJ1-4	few	CASSLQGREKLFF	TGTGCCAGCAGCTTGCAGGGGCGGGAAAAACTGTTTTTT
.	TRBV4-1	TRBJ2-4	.	CASSLLVTAKNIQYF	TGCGCCAGCAGCCTTCTAGTTACAGCCAAAAACATTCAGTACTTC
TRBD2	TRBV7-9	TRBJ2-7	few	CASSTSGGTYEQYF	TGTGCCAGCAGCACTAGCGGCGGAACCTACGAGCAGTACTTC
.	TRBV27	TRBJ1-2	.	CASSFSNNYGYTF	TGTGCCAGCAGTTTCTCAAATAACTATGGCTACACCTTC
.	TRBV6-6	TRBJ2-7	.	CASSHASDEQYF	TGTGCCAGCAGTCACGCTAGCGACGAGCAGTACTTC
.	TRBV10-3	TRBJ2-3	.	CAISERSTDTQYF	TGTGCCATCAGTGAAAGGAGCACAGATACGCAGTATTTT
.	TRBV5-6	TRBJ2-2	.	CASSRTANTGELFF	TGTGCCAGCAGCCGGACAGCGAACACCGGGGAGCTGTTTTTT
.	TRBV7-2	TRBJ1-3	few	CASSDHRVNTIYF	TGTGCCAGCAGCGACCACAGGGTCAACACCATATATTTT
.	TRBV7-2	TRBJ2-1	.	CASRGGTDFYNEQFF	TGTGCCAGCAGAGGCGGGACGGACTTTTACAATGAGCAGTTCTTC
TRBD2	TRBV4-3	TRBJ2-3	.	CASSQGREGTDTQYF	TGCGCCAGCAGCCAAGGGCGGGAGGGCACAGATACGCAGTATTTT
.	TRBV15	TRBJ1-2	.	CATSRDPGVNYGYTF	TGTGCCACCAGCAGAGATCCAGGGGTGAACTATGGCTACACCTTC
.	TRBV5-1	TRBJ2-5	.	CASSFPDRTQYF	TGCGCCAGCAGCTTTCCGGACAGGACCCAGTACTTC
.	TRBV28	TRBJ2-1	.	CASREGANYNEQFF	TGTGCCAGCAGGGAAGGGGCCAACTACAATGAGCAGTTCTTC
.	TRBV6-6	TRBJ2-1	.	CASSYEGSSYNEQFF	TGTGCCAGCAGTTACGAAGGCAGCTCCTACAATGAGCAGTTCTTC
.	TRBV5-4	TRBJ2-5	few	CASSSGGLETQYF	TGTGCCAGCAGCTCGGGGGGCCTAGAGACCCAGTACTTC
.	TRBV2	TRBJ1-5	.	CASSDRDNQPQHF	TGTGCCAGCAGTGACAGAGACAATCAGCCCCAGCATTTT
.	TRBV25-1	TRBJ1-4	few	CAGQGVGEKLFF	TGTGCCGGGCAGGGCGTTGGTGAAAAACTGTTTTTT
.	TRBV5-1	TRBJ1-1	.	CASTLTGTSEAFF	TGCGCCAGCACCCTCACCGGGACCTCTGAAGCTTTCTTT
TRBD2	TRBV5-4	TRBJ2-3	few	CASSMGPSGVSTDTQYF	TGTGCCAGCAGCATGGGGCCTAGCGGGGTGAGCACAGATACGCAGTATTTT
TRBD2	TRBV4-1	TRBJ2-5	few	CASSPKGLAPETQYF	TGCGCCAGCAGCCCGAAAGGACTAGCCCCAGAGACCCAGTACTTC
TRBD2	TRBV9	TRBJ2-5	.	CASSAELAGEETQYF	TGTGCCAGCAGCGCTGAACTAGCGGGGGAAGAGACCCAGTACTTC
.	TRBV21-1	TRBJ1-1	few	CASSNASPTGGTEAFF	TGTGCCAGCAGCAACGCTAGCCCCACAGGGGGAACTGAAGCTTTCTTT
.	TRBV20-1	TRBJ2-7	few	CSVALTYEQYF	TGCAGTGTTGCTCTCACCTACGAGCAGTACTTC
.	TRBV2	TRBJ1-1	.	CASSLEVKRAFF	TGTGCCAGCAGTCTGGAAGTCAAGAGGGCTTTCTTT
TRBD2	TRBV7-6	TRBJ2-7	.	CASSLGALAGAYEQYF	TGTGCCAGCAGCTTAGGGGCCCTAGCGGGCGCCTACGAGCAGTACTTC
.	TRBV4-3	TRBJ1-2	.	CASSQDLFGYGYTF	TGCGCCAGCAGCCAAGATCTGTTTGGCTATGGCTACACCTTC
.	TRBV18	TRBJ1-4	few	CASSPLPGNLGNEKLFF	TGTGCCAGCTCACCACTTCCGGGGAATCTTGGTAATGAAAAACTGTTTTTT